The sequence of this T cell receptor beta chain was determined in a study of cytomegalovirus exposure and HLA in healthy donors. The PCR was carried out with 60 Vbeta primers and 13 Jbeta primers. Using immunoSEQ multiplex PCR, the repertoire was profiled, and TCRdb retains in-frame clones only, with some absent. The sample records 140,000 to 150,000 clones, 79% being singletons. To note about this clone: This sample includes further DNA sequences coding for the same CDR3.

Germline CDR1 is SEHNR and CDR2 is FQNEAQ (reference sequence). V was clipped by 5 bases and J by 2 bases; unmatched bases: 7. The CDR3 has 15 amino acids. The receptor's source is a woman in her thirties or forties in good health and CMV-seropositive. This sequence joins TRBV7-9 and TRBJ1-1, with 8 bases that match TRBD1. The sample comprised PBMCs. CDR3 sequence (DNA): TGTGCCAGCAGCCCCTCGACAGGGGTCAACACTGAAGCTTTCTTT. Encoded protein: CASSPSTGVNTEAFF.